The 23 T cell receptor beta chains below come from one sample, sequenced in a study of T cells in Graves' hyperthyroidism and ophthalmopathy. RNA transcripts provided the source from which TCR beta CDR3 regions were amplified. The TCR CDR3 first-round RT-PCR relied on the HTBI primer set. TCRdb re-called the multiplex PCR reads with MiXCR, one entry per CDR3 protein. The table includes about 560,000 distinct CDR3 sequences, roughly 14% detected once. What was sequenced was blood. All receptors derive from a woman under 40 with Graves' hyperthyroidism.

The chain combines TRBV7-9 with TRBJ1-5; TRBD1 aligns across 12 bases. Germline CDR1 reads SEHNR; CDR2 reads FQNEAQ (reference sequence). The CDR3 has 19 amino acids. J was trimmed by 2 bases and V by 1 base; bases with no gene match: 9. CDR3 loop: CASSLDSGTGGWGNQPQHF. CDR3 sequence (DNA): TGTGCCAGCAGCTTAGATTCCGGGACAGGGGGCTGGGGCAATCAGCCCCAGCATTTT.

The sample holds many counts of this clonotype. The V and J genes are TRBV6-2 or TRBV6-3 and TRBJ2-1, with TRBD2 matching over 7 bases. The J segment lost 0 bases and the V segment lost 5 bases, leaving 10 bases of the junction unmatched. Germline V gives CDR1 MNHEY, CDR2 SVGEGT. The CDR3 is made up of 17 amino acids. This chain's CDR3 is CASSPLAGTTSYNEQFF. CDR3 in DNA: TGTGCCAGCAGTCCCTTGGCCGGGACTACCTCCTACAATGAGCAGTTCTTC.

Many counts were recorded for this clonotype. The chain uses TRBV11-1 and TRBJ1-1; 11 bases align to TRBD1. The germline V gene encodes CDR1 SGHAT and CDR2 FQDESV (reference sequence). The CDR3 is made up of 17 amino acids. V lost 5 bases and J lost 10; bases outside the gene matches: 18. The CDR3 is CASSGGDLGQGARGAFF. DNA of the CDR3: TGTGCCAGCAGCGGGGGAGATCTAGGACAGGGGGCGCGTGGAGCTTTCTTT.

This clonotype has a count of ten or more. The chain links TRBV7-9 to TRBJ2-1; D is ambiguous. Germline-derived CDR1 and CDR2 are SEHNR and FQNEAQ (reference sequence). The V end was cut by 5 bases, the J end by 7 bases, with 12 bases between. The CDR3 is 13 amino acids. The CDR3 region has the DNA TGTGCCAGCAGCCTACCGACTGAGAATGAGCAGTTCTTC. Amino acids: CASSLPTENEQFF.

The sample holds many counts of this clonotype. The rearrangement links TRBV28 to TRBJ2-3; no firm D call. The germline CDR1 and CDR2 sequences are MDHEN and SYDVKM. The CDR3 runs to 14 residues. Trimming stripped 6 bases from V and 5 bases from J, with 15 bases between. The CDR3 region is CASRTNTPIDTQYF. In DNA form, the CDR3 reads TGTGCCAGCAGAACCAACACCCCTATAGATACGCAGTATTTT.

This clonotype was seen repeatedly, ten times or more. The chain couples TRBV5-6 to TRBJ1-5; 9 positions agree with TRBD1. There are 15 residues in the CDR3. The germline V gene has CDR1 SGHDT and CDR2 YYEEEE. V gave up 4 bases and J gave up 5 bases; unmatched junction bases: 7. The CDR3 protein is CASSPGTGRDQPQHF. CDR3 DNA: TGTGCCAGCAGCCCAGGGACAGGGAGGGATCAGCCCCAGCATTTT.

Concerning this clonotype itself: A much larger clone lies a single base off, so this may be a read error. The gene calls are TRBV20-1 and TRBJ2-3; D is undetermined. The germline CDR1 and CDR2 sequences are DFQATT and SNEGSKA (reference sequence). The CDR3 is 12 residues long. V dropped 1 base and J dropped 4 bases, with 6 bases sitting between them. The CDR3 DNA follows: TGCAGTGCTAGAGGTGTGGCAGATACGCAGTATTTT. It is translated as CSARGVADTQYF.

The chain recombines TRBV5-1 with TRBJ2-2; D may be TRBD2 (5 bases). V lost 1 base, J lost 0 bases, and 7 bases lay in between. The CDR3 spans 15 residues. Germline CDR1 reads SGHRS; CDR2 reads YFSETQ. CDR3 in DNA: TGCGCCAGCAGCTTGTCAGCGGCGAACACCGGGGAGCTGTTTTTT. It yields the protein CASSLSAANTGELFF.

The chain uses TRBV12-3 or TRBV12-4 and TRBJ2-1, with 7 bases fitting TRBD2. The V gene end was trimmed by 5 bases and the J gene end by 4 bases; junction bases not matched to a gene: 11. The CDR3 contains 16 residues. The CDR3 DNA reads TGTGCCAGCAGTGCAATCAGCGGGAACCGTTACAATGAGCAGTTCTTC. Its protein is CASSAISGNRYNEQFF.

The chain is built from TRBV12-3 or TRBV12-4 and TRBJ1-4; 8 nucleotides agree with TRBD1. Trimming took 3 bases from V and 6 from J; bases not matched to a gene: 15. CDR3 length: 18 amino acids. CDR3 coding DNA: TGTGCCAGCAGTTTGATAACGGGGGAACAGGGGGTCGATGAAAAACTGTTTTTT. It codes for CASSLITGEQGVDEKLFF.

This clonotype was recorded only once. V is TRBV6-2 or TRBV6-3 and J is TRBJ2-7, with D possibly TRBD2 on 6 matching bases. V dropped 3 bases and J dropped 5 bases, with 14 bases sitting between them. The length of the CDR3 is 14 residues. The germline gives CDR1 MNHEY, CDR2 SVGEGT. CDR3 in DNA: TGTGCCAGCAGTTATGACGGCCGGGAGAACGAGCAGTACTTC. This translates into CASSYDGRENEQYF.

The V gene is TRBV4-2, the J gene TRBJ1-5; D ambiguous. V lost 1 base to trimming and J lost 3 bases, with 7 bases between them. This CDR3 has 14 amino acids. In germline, CDR1 is LGHNA, CDR2 YNFKEQ. CDR3 coding DNA: TGTGCCAGCAGCCAAGTCGGATACAATCAGCCCCAGCATTTT. Its translation is CASSQVGYNQPQHF.

This clonotype was counted a few times. The chain recombines TRBV10-3 with TRBJ2-1; possible D gene TRBD1, 6 bases. The V and J ends lost 3 bases and 3 bases respectively, with 12 bases between them. The CDR3 is made up of 15 amino acids. The germline gives CDR1 ENHRY, CDR2 SYGVKD. DNA of the CDR3: TGTGCCATCAGTGACAGTAGCAGGGGCTACAATGAGCAGTTCTTC. Translated, it gives CAISDSSRGYNEQFF.

At least ten counts were recorded for this clonotype. V gene TRBV6-1 combines with J gene TRBJ1-1; D gene unclear. The CDR3 contains 14 residues. Trimming took off 7 bases at V and 3 bases at J, with 15 bases between the two ends. CDR1 is MNHNS, CDR2 SASEGT, per germline. CDR3: CASTSGSWDTEAFF. The DNA of the CDR3 is TGTGCCAGCACATCTGGATCGTGGGACACTGAAGCTTTCTTT.

This clonotype was observed at least ten times. The J gene is TRBJ2-7, the V gene TRBV7-9; TRBD1 aligns across 7 bases. Germline-derived CDR1 and CDR2 are SEHNR and FQNEAQ (reference sequence). The CDR3 consists of 14 residues. Trimming removed 0 bases from V and 3 bases from J; junction bases left unmatched: 2. CDR3 in amino acids: CASSLAGQYYEQYF. The DNA of the CDR3 is TGTGCCAGCAGCTTAGCGGGACAGTACTACGAGCAGTACTTC.

The table lists this clonotype with many counts. The chain joins TRBV20-1 to TRBJ2-7; weak D call: TRBD1 (6 bases). The CDR3 has 15 amino acids. Germline-derived CDR1 and CDR2 are DFQATT and SNEGSKA (reference sequence). V was clipped by 0 bases and J by 1 base, with 13 bases between them. CDR3 residues: CSARDSRTDSYEQYF. CDR3 nucleotides: TGCAGTGCTAGAGATTCTAGGACAGATTCCTACGAGCAGTACTTC.

This clonotype has a handful of counts. The rearrangement uses TRBV28 and TRBJ1-4; D unresolved. Deletions cut 4 bases from V and 0 bases from J, with 6 bases between. CDR1 is MDHEN and CDR2 is SYDVKM in the germline V gene. CDR3 length equals 14 residues. CDR3 sequence: CASSSGTTNEKLFF. CDR3 DNA: TGTGCCAGCAGTTCCGGGACAACTAATGAAAAACTGTTTTTT.

The chain couples TRBV6-1 to TRBJ1-5; D is uncertain. From germline, CDR1 is MNHNS and CDR2 SASEGT. Trimming cost V 4 bases and J 2 bases, with 15 bases left between them. The CDR3 has 16 residues. As DNA, the CDR3 is TGTGCCAGCAGTGCCCCGAAGGTTACAGGCAATCAGCCCCAGCATTTT. It encodes CASSAPKVTGNQPQHF.

This clonotype was found a few times. The genes are TRBV7-6 and TRBJ1-2, with unresolved D. CDR3 length equals 13 residues. Germline-derived CDR1 and CDR2 are SGHVS and FNYEAQ. V lost 1 base to trimming and J lost 2 bases, with 5 bases between them. The CDR3 bases are TGTGCCAGCAGCTTAGAAATGAACTATGGCTACACCTTC. This gives the protein CASSLEMNYGYTF.

There are many counts of this clonotype. The chain carries TRBV5-1 and TRBJ1-4; 7 bases line up with TRBD1. This CDR3 is 16 amino acids long. The junction had 10 bases not matched to a gene; V was cut back by 2 bases and J by 6 bases. The V gene's germline CDR1 is SGHRS and CDR2 YFSETQ. The CDR3 protein is CASSLITGAEDEKLFF. The CDR3 DNA reads TGCGCCAGCAGCTTAATAACAGGGGCGGAAGATGAAAAACTGTTTTTT. Supplemented by reference TRBV5-1 and TRBJ1-4, the full variable domain reads KAGVTQTPRYLIKTRGQQVTLSCSPISGHRSVSWYQQTPGQGLQFLFEYFSETQRNKGNFPGRFSGRQFSNSRSEMNVSTLELGDSALYLCASSLITGAEDEKLFFGSGTQLSVL.

There are many counts of this clonotype. The chain links TRBV10-3 to TRBJ2-2, with D uncertain. V was cut by 3 bases and J by 2 bases, with 10 bases left in between. There are 15 residues in the CDR3. Looked up from germline, CDR1 is ENHRY and CDR2 is SYGVKD. Here the CDR3 reads CAISEREANTGELFF. The CDR3 region has the DNA TGTGCCATCAGTGAACGAGAAGCTAACACCGGGGAGCTGTTTTTT.

The chain uses TRBV29-1 and TRBJ1-4, with 11 bases aligning to TRBD1. Germline loops: CDR1 SQVTM, CDR2 ANQGSEA. The CDR3 is 15 amino acids. Trimming at V came to 1 base and at J to 8 bases, leaving 6 bases not matched to a gene. The DNA for the CDR3 is TGCAGCGTTGAAGTTCGGACAGGGGGCCGAGAAAAACTGTTTTTT. It specifies CSVEVRTGGREKLFF.

Many counts were recorded for this clonotype. V usage is TRBV20-1 and J usage is TRBJ2-1, with 7 bases aligning to TRBD1. CDR3 length: 14 amino acids. Germline V gene data show CDR1 as DFQATT and CDR2 as SNEGSKA (reference sequence). J lost 5 bases, V lost 4 bases, and 8 bases had no gene match. The CDR3 DNA reads TGCAGTGCTATGACAGGGTGGGAGAACAATGAGCAGTTCTTC. Translating gives CSAMTGWENNEQFF.